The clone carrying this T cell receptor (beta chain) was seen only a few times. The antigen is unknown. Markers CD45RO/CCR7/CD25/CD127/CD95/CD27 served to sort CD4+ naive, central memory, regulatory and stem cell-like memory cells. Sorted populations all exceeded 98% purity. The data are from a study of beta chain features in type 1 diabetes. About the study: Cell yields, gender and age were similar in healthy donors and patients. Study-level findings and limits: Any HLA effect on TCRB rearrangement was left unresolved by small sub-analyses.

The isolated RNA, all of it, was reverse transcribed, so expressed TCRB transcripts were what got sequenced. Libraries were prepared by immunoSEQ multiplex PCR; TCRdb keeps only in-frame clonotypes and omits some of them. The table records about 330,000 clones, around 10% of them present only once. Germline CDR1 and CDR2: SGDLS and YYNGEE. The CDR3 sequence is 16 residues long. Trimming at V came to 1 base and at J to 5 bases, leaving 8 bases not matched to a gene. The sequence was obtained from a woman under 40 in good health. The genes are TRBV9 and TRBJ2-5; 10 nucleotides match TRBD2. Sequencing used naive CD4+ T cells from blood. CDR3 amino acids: CASSVLAGVLGETQYF. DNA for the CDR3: TGTGCCAGCAGCGTACTAGCGGGAGTGTTGGGGGAGACCCAGTACTTC.